This TCR beta chain stems from a study of T cell changes during pregnancy in multiple sclerosis. Produced via immunoSEQ multiplex PCR; TCRdb's table is partial and in-frame only. The sample records about 75,000 clones, over 80% being singletons. The V and J ends lost 3 bases and 8 bases, in that order; junction bases with no gene match: 6. CDR3 size: 14 residues. Germline-derived CDR1 and CDR2 are SGHVS and FQNEAQ. This clonotype was obtained from a female donor with multiple sclerosis, enrolled in a pregnancy study. V and J are TRBV7-8 and TRBJ1-2; 10 nucleotides line up with TRBD1. This specimen was CD4+ T cells from peripheral blood mononuclear cells, taken before pregnancy. The CDR3 bases are TGTGCCAGCAGCTTCACGGGACAGGGGACAGGCTACACCTTC. It specifies CASSFTGQGTGYTF.